Below, 16 T cell receptor beta chains from the same sample are listed, as sequenced in a study of CD8 T cells in Susac syndrome. RNA totalling about 0.5 to 1 ug underwent reverse transcription with random hexamers. From the immunoSEQ multiplex PCR reads, TCRdb called clonotypes with MiXCR, one entry per CDR3 protein. Of under 350,000 distinct CDR3 sequences listed, about 91% are singletons. Sequencing was done on a sample of CD4+ T cells from PBMCs. The receptors here all came from a human donor with multiple sclerosis.

This clonotype was observed once. The chain carries TRBV7-6 and TRBJ1-5, with D possibly TRBD1 on 5 matching bases. The CDR3 extends over 15 amino acids. The V end was cut by 4 bases, the J end by 7 bases, with 17 bases between. The germline gives CDR1 SGHVS, CDR2 FNYEAQ. The CDR3 DNA is TGTGCCAGCAGCTGTCAGGGAGAGGGAGAGCAGCCCCAGCATTTT. This gives the protein CASSCQGEGEQPQHF.

The rearrangement links TRBV7-3 to TRBJ2-5; 8 nucleotides line up with TRBD2. Losses at the gene ends were 4 bases for V and 5 bases for J; bases not matched to a gene: 6. Germline loops: CDR1 SGHTA, CDR2 FQGTGA. This CDR3 has 14 amino acids. CDR3 in DNA: TGTGCCAGCAGCTCCCAAGCGGGAGACGAGACCCAGTACTTC. Its translation: CASSSQAGDETQYF.

The genes are TRBV29-1 and TRBJ1-3; D might be TRBD1 (5 bases). Germline V gene lookup returns CDR1 SQVTM and CDR2 ANQGSEA. The CDR3 sequence is 16 residues long. Trimming shortened V by 6 bases and J by 0 bases, and 18 bases separated the two germline ends. The DNA for the CDR3 is TGCAGCGTCGAGGGACCCGGGAAGGGCTCTGGAAACACCATATATTTT. As protein: CSVEGPGKGSGNTIYF. Combining the CDR3 with reference TRBV29-1 and TRBJ1-3 gives the whole variable domain SAVISQKPSRDICQRGTSLTIQCQVDSQVTMMFWYRQQPGQSLTLIATANQGSEATYESGFVIDKFPISRPNLTFSTLTVSNMSPEDSSIYLCSVEGPGKGSGNTIYFGEGSWLTVV.

The V and J genes are TRBV6-6 and TRBJ1-4; 8 bases line up with TRBD1. The germline V gene encodes CDR1 MNHNY and CDR2 SVGAGI (reference sequence). This CDR3 region has 15 residues. Trimming cost V 7 bases and J 7 bases; bases outside gene matches: 11. The CDR3 sequence is CASIIDDRGGEKLFF. The CDR3 DNA reads as TGTGCCAGCATTATAGACGACAGGGGAGGTGAAAAACTGTTTTTT.

This clonotype was detected a few times. The chain uses TRBV7-9 and TRBJ2-7; TRBD1 aligns across 7 bases. The CDR3 extends over 14 amino acids. V was pared by 5 bases and J by 5 bases, with 9 bases of the junction left unmatched. Germline CDR1 is SEHNR and CDR2 is FQNEAQ (reference sequence). The CDR3 nucleotides read TGTGCCAGCAGCACTCGACAGGGATATCACGAGCAGTACTTC. Protein sequence: CASSTRQGYHEQYF.

DNA for the CDR3: TGTGCCAGTAGTGATCCCGGGACTAGCGGGGAGAGGCAGTTCTTC. Its protein product is CASSDPGTSGERQFF. The chain combines TRBV19 with TRBJ2-1, with 13 bases identical to TRBD2. V shed 5 bases, J shed 12 bases, and the junction held 10 bases outside the gene matches. CDR1 and CDR2 from the germline V gene are LNHDA and SQIVND (reference sequence). The length of the CDR3 is 15 residues.

This chain uses TRBV12-3 or TRBV12-4 with TRBJ2-2; a weak D match, TRBD2 (6 bases). Trimming took 7 bases from V and 3 from J, leaving 12 bases between them. CDR3 length equals 14 residues. The CDR3 sequence: CASTRDSYTGELFF. CDR3 bases: TGTGCCAGCACCCGGGACTCATACACCGGGGAGCTGTTTTTT.

In this sample, this clonotype turned up once. This chain connects TRBV2 to TRBJ1-5; D is undetermined. This CDR3 spans 17 amino acids. The V end was cut by 4 bases, the J end by 0 bases, with 16 bases between. Germline CDR1 SNHLY, CDR2 FYNNEI. For the CDR3, the DNA is TGTGCCAGCAGTGTGCGTCAGATACCGTATAGCAATCAGCCCCAGCATTTT. As protein: CASSVRQIPYSNQPQHF.

CDR3 in DNA: TGTGCCAGCAGCTTTCGGGGCTCGGGCCTTTCCAAAAACATTCAGTACTTC. Its protein is CASSFRGSGLSKNIQYF. This rearrangement joins TRBV5-6 to TRBJ2-4, with D tentatively TRBD1 or TRBD2 (5 bases each). CDR1 is SGHDT, CDR2 YYEEEE, per germline. Trimming removed 2 bases at V and 2 bases at J, with 17 bases between. CDR3 size: 17 residues.

This clonotype appeared a single time. V is TRBV9 and J is TRBJ2-2; 9 bases fit TRBD2. With 3 bases clipped from V and 0 bases from J, the junction kept 3 bases outside the gene matches. In germline, CDR1 is SGDLS, CDR2 YYNGEE. The CDR3 has 16 residues. CDR3 in DNA: TGTGCCAGCAGCGCTGGGACTAGCCCGAACACCGGGGAGCTGTTTTTT. It yields the protein CASSAGTSPNTGELFF. Full variable domain (missing parts from reference TRBV9 and TRBJ2-2): DSGVTQTPKHLITATGQRVTLRCSPRSGDLSVYWYQQSLDQGLQFLIQYYNGEERAKGNILERFSAQQFPDLHSELNLSSLELGDSALYFCASSAGTSPNTGELFFGEGSRLTVL.

The J gene is TRBJ2-1, the V gene TRBV3-1; 9 bases map to TRBD2. Unmatched junction bases numbered 13, after V lost 3 bases and J lost 7 bases. The germline gives CDR1 LGHDT, CDR2 YNNKEL (reference sequence). The CDR3 has 17 residues. The CDR3 DNA sequence: TGTGCCAGCAGCCATTTGTTGGCGGGGGGGCTGGGGAATGAGCAGTTCTTC. Amino acid sequence: CASSHLLAGGLGNEQFF.

The gene calls are TRBV20-1 and TRBJ2-4; D is unresolved. The germline V gene has CDR1 DFQATT and CDR2 SNEGSKA (reference sequence). V was pared by 3 bases and J by 1 base, with 7 bases between. The CDR3 is 13 residues long. CDR3 protein: CSASYGAKNIQYF. DNA for the CDR3: TGCAGTGCTAGTTATGGGGCCAAAAACATTCAGTACTTC.

The sample holds one count of this clonotype. The J gene is TRBJ1-5, the V gene TRBV18, with D maybe TRBD1 (5 bases). Germline-derived CDR1 and CDR2 are KGHSH and LQKENI. This CDR3 is 17 amino acids long. V was shortened by 4 bases and J by 4 bases, with 20 bases between the two germline ends. The CDR3 DNA reads TGTGCCAGCTCACAAACGGCCAGGGCCCATCGGAATCAGCCCCAGCATTTT. It translates to CASSQTARAHRNQPQHF.

The V and J genes are TRBV7-9 and TRBJ2-7; D uncertain. This CDR3 is 12 amino acids long. CDR1 is SEHNR, CDR2 FQNEAQ, per germline (reference sequence). V was clipped by 3 bases and J by 6 bases, with 9 bases between them. CDR3 region: CASSLGQSEQYF. CDR3 nucleotides: TGTGCCAGCAGCTTGGGCCAATCCGAGCAGTACTTC.

This sequence joins TRBV30 and TRBJ1-1; 10 nucleotides align to TRBD1. Germline values: CDR1 GTSNPN, CDR2 SVGIG (reference sequence). The junction had 6 bases not matched to a gene; V was cut back by 4 bases and J by 4 bases. The CDR3 contains 14 residues. CDR3 residues: CAWNPRTGGTEAFF. CDR3 nucleotide sequence: TGTGCCTGGAATCCCAGGACAGGGGGCACTGAAGCTTTCTTT.

The chain links TRBV7-2 to TRBJ2-5, with 13 bases that match TRBD2. Trimming at V came to 5 bases and at J to 4 bases, leaving 10 bases not matched to a gene. The CDR3 is made up of 17 amino acids. Germline CDR1 SGHTA, CDR2 FQGNSA. The CDR3 DNA follows: TGTGCCAGCAGCGCCGGACTAGCGGGAGTCAGGGGAGAGACCCAGTACTTC. Protein sequence: CASSAGLAGVRGETQYF. The full variable domain, rest sourced from reference TRBV7-2 and TRBJ2-5, is GAGVSQSPSNKVTEKGKDVELRCDPISGHTALYWYRQSLGQGLEFLIYFQGNSAPDKSGLPSDRFSAERTGGSVSTLTIQRTQQEDSAVYLCASSAGLAGVRGETQYFGPGTRLLVL.